This record looks at one T cell receptor beta chain sequence and its context. The protocol was immunoSEQ multiplex PCR, while the TCRdb copy is restricted to in-frame clones and leaves out a portion. The sample carries tens of thousands of clones, around 94% recorded once. The data originate from a study of control samples from healthy donors and cancer patients. Looked up from germline, CDR1 is ENHRY and CDR2 is SYGVKD. V gave up 6 bases and J gave up 0 bases, with 9 bases separating them. The CDR3 consists of 14 residues. The specimen sequenced was blood. The J gene is TRBJ1-3, the V gene TRBV10-3; possibly TRBD1 for D (5 bases). This clonotype was obtained from a woman aged 18-35 years in good health. CDR3 amino acids: CAIRDIDSGNTIYF. In DNA, the CDR3 is TGTGCCATCAGGGACATAGACTCTGGAAACACCATATATTTT.